This TCR beta chain was identified during a study of blood T cell repertoires in COVID-19. As for the study in general: Sites in the United States, Italy and Spain provided acute and convalescent COVID-19 samples. Nucleic acid was either cDNA or gDNA, and it came from T cells, B-cell-depleted T cells, or PBMCs.

The length of the CDR3 is 14 residues. With 3 bases clipped from V and 5 bases from J, the junction kept 3 bases outside the gene matches. Germline CDR1 reads SGHTA; CDR2 reads FQGNSA. In the study's own analysis: The assay estimated nucleated cells by amplifying reference gene primers. TCRdb's table, derived via immunoSEQ multiplex PCR, lists solely in-frame clones and lacks some. The DNA was the basis for D and trimming; V, J and clone size are from that table. The table includes 95,000 to 100,000 clones, about 89% detected once. The source is a woman in her 30s with acute or convalescent COVID-19. The V call is TRBV7-2, the J call TRBJ2-1, with TRBD1 matching over 8 bases. The sequencing input was peripheral blood. The CDR3 region is CASSFTRGHNEQFF. As DNA, the CDR3 is TGTGCCAGCAGCTTTACCAGGGGGCACAATGAGCAGTTCTTC. Variable domain in full (rest from reference TRBV7-2 and TRBJ2-1): GAGVSQSPSNKVTEKGKDVELRCDPISGHTALYWYRQSLGQGLEFLIYFQGNSAPDKSGLPSDRFSAERTGGSVSTLTIQRTQQEDSAVYLCASSFTRGHNEQFFGPGTRLTVL.